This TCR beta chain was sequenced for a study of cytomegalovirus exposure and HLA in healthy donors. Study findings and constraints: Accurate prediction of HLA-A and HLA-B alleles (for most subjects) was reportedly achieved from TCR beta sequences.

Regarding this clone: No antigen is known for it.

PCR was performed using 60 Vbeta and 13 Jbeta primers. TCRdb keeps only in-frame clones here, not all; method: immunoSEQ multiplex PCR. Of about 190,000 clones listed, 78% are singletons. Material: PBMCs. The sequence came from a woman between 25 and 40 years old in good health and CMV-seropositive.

CDR3 protein: CSVAVGGSNYGYTF. For the CDR3, the DNA is TGCAGCGTTGCCGTCGGGGGGTCGAACTATGGCTACACCTTC. This chain joins TRBV29-1 and TRBJ1-2, with D perhaps TRBD1 (5 bases). V lost 4 bases to trimming and J lost 2 bases, with 14 bases between them. Germline V gene data show CDR1 as SQVTM and CDR2 as ANQGSEA. The CDR3 covers 14 residues. Together with reference TRBV29-1 and TRBJ1-2, the CDR3 gives the full variable domain: SAVISQKPSRDICQRGTSLTIQCQVDSQVTMMFWYRQQPGQSLTLIATANQGSEATYESGFVIDKFPISRPNLTFSTLTVSNMSPEDSSIYLCSVAVGGSNYGYTFGSGTRLTVV.